This TCR beta chain was captured by sequencing in a study of T-cell reconstitution after alpha-beta-depleted transplantation in children. Study findings and constraints: Alpha-beta T cells present about two months after transplant were reported to originate from several hundred expanded graft clones. Day-60 TCRbeta diversity that was high in some patients was derived from surviving recipient T cells and thymic progenitors. Newly produced T cells mostly accounted for T-cell counts and diversity one year post-transplant.

As concerns this clonotype: The target antigen is unknown.

Unique molecular identifiers were used in preparing the TCRbeta library. MiXCR, applied by TCRdb to the PCR reads, yields one record per CDR3 protein. The sample consists of 100,000 or so distinct CDR3 sequences, about 5.6% of them appearing once. Germline V gene lookup returns CDR1 MGHDK and CDR2 SYGVNS. V lost 2 bases and J lost 6; bases outside the gene matches: 1. The CDR3 contains 13 residues. Sequenced material: PBMCs, mostly from graft donor cells, taken 60 days after TCRalphabeta/CD19-depleted stem cell transplant. This TCR was recovered from a female patient aged 2-9 years who had a stem cell transplant for Fanconi anemia, so the T cells may come from the graft donor. The chain carries TRBV25-1 and TRBJ2-7; 10 positions agree with TRBD1. In nucleotides, the CDR3 is TGTGCCAGCAGTGAAGGGGACAGGGGCGAGCAGTACTTC. As protein: CASSEGDRGEQYF.